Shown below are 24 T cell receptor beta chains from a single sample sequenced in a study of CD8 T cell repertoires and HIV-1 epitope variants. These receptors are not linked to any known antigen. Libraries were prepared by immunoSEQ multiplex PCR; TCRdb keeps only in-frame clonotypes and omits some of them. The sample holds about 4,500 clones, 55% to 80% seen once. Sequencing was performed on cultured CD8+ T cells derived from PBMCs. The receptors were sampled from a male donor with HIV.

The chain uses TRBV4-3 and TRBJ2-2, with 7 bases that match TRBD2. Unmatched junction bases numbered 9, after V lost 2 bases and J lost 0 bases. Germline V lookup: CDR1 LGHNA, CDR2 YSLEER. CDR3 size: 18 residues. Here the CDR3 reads CASSQPPRGGANTGELFF. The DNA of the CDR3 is TGCGCCAGCAGCCAACCCCCCCGGGGAGGGGCGAACACCGGGGAGCTGTTTTTT.

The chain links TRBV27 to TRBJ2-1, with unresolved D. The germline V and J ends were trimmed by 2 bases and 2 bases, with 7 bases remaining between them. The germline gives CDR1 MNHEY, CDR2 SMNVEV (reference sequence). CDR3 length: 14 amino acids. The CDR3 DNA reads TGTGCCAGCAGTTTAGGCTCGGCCTACAATGAGCAGTTCTTC. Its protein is CASSLGSAYNEQFF.

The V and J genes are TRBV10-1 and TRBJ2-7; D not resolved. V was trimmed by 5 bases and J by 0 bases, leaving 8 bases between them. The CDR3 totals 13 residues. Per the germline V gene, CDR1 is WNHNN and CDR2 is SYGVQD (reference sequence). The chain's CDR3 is CASSRQISYEQYF. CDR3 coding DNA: TGCGCCAGCAGTAGGCAGATCTCCTACGAGCAGTACTTC.

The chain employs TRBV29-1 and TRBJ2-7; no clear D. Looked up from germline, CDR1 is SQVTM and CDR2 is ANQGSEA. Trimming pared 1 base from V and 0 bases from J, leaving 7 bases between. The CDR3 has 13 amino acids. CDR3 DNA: TGCAGCGTTGAAGGTTTTTCCTCCTACGAGCAGTACTTC. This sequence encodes CSVEGFSSYEQYF.

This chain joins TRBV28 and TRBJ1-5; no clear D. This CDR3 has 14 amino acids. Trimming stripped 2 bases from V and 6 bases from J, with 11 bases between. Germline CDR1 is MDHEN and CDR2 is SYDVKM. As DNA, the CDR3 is TGTGCCAGCAGTTTAGAAAGTGGGATTCAGCCCCAGCATTTT. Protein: CASSLESGIQPQHF.

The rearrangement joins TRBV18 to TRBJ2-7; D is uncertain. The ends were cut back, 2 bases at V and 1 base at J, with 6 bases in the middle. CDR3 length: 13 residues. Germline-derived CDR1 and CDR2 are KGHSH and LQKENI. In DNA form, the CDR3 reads TGTGCCAGCTCACCAAGGGATTCCTACGAGCAGTACTTC. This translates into CASSPRDSYEQYF.

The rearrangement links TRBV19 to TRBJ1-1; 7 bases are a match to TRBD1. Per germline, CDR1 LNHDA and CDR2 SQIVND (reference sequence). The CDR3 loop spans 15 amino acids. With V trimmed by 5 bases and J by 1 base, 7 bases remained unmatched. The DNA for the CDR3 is TGTGCCAGTAGTGCCCGACAGGGCACGAACACTGAAGCTTTCTTT. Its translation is CASSARQGTNTEAFF.

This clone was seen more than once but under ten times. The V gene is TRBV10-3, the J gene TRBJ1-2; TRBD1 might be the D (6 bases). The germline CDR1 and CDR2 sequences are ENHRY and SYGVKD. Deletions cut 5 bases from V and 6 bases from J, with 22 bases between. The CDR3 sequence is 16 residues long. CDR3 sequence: CAISPQLGEGVNGYTF. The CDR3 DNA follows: TGTGCCATCAGTCCTCAACTCGGAGAGGGGGTAAATGGCTACACCTTC.

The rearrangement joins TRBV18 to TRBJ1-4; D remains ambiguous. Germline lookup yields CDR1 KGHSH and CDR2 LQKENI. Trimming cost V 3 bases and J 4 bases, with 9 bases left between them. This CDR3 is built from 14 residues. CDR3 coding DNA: TGTGCCAGCTCACCGACGGCTGTTAATGAAAAACTGTTTTTT. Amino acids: CASSPTAVNEKLFF.

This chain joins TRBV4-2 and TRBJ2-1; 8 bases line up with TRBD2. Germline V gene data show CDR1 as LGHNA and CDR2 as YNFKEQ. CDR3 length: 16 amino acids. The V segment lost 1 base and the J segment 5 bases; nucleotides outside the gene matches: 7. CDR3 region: CASSQVPSGPNNEQFF. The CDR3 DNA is TGTGCCAGCAGCCAAGTCCCTAGCGGGCCAAACAATGAGCAGTTCTTC.

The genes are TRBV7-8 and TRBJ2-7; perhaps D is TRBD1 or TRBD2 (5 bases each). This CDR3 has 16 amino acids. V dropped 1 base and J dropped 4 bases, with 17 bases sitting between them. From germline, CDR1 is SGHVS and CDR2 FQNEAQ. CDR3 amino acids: CASSLERQGSGYEQYF. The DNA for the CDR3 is TGTGCCAGCAGCTTAGAACGGCAGGGATCGGGATACGAGCAGTACTTC.

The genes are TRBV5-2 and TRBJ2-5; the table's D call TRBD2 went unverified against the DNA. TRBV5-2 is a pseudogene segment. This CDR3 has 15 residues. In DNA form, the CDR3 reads TGTGCCAGCAGCTCCGCCGGGATAGATCAAGAGACCCAGTACTTC. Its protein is CASSSAGIDQETQYF.

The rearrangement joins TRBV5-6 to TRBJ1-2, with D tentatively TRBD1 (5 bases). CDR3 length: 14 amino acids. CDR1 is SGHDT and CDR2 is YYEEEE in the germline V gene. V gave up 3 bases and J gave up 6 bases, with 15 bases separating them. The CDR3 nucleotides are TGTGCCAGCAGCTCCCCGCAGGGTTGGGATGGCTACACCTTC. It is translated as CASSSPQGWDGYTF.

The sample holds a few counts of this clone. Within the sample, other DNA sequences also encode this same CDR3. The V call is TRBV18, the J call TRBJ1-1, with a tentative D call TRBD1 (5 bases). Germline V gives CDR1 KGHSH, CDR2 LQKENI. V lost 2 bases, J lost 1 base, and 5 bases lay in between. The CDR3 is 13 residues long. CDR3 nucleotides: TGTGCCAGCTCACCAGGGGCGAACACTGAAGCTTTCTTT. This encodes CASSPGANTEAFF.

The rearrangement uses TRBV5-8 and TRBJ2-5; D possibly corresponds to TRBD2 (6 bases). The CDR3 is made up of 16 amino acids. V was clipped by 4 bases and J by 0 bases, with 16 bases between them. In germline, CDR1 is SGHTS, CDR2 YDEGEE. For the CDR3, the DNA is TGTGCCAGCAGCCCGGGGGTCAGGTCGTACCAAGAGACCCAGTACTTC. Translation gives CASSPGVRSYQETQYF. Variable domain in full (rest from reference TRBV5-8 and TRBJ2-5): EAGVTQSPTHLIKTRGQQATLRCSPISGHTSVYWYQQALGLGLQFLLWYDEGEERNRGNFPPRFSGRQFPNYSSELNVNALELEDSALYLCASSPGVRSYQETQYFGPGTRLLVL.

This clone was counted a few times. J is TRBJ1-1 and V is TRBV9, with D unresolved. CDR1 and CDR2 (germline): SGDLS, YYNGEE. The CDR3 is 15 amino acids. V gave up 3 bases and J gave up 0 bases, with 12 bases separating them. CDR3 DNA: TGTGCCAGCAGCGCCGGGGAGATTTTGAACACTGAAGCTTTCTTT. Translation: CASSAGEILNTEAFF.

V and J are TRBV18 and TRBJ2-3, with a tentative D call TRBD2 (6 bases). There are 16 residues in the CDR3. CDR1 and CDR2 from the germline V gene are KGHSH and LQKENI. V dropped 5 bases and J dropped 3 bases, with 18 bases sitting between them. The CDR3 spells CASSKRASPTTDTQYF. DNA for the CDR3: TGTGCCAGCTCAAAGCGGGCGTCCCCCACTACAGATACGCAGTATTTT.

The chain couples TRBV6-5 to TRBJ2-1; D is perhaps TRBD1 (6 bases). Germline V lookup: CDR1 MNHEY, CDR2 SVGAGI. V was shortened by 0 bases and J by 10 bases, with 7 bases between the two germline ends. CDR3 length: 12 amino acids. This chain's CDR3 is CASSYSGAEQFF. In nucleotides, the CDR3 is TGTGCCAGCAGTTACTCGGGGGCCGAGCAGTTCTTC.

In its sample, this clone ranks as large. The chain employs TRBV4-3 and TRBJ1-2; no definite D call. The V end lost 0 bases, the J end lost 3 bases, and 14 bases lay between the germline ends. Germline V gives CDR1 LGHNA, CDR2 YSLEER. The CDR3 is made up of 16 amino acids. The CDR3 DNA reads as TGCGCCAGCAGCCAAGATCCCGTCGAACTCGACTATGGCTACACCTTC. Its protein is CASSQDPVELDYGYTF.

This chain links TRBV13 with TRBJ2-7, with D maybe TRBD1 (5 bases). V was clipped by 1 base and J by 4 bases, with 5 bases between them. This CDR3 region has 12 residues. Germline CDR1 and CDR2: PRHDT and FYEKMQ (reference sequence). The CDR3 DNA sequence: TGTGCCAGCAGCTTAGACAGGTACGAGCAGTACTTC. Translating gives CASSLDRYEQYF.

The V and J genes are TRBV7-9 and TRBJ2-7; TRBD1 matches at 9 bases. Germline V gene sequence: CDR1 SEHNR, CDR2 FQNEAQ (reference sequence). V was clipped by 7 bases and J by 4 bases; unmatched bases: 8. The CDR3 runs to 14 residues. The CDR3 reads CASNPGQGPYEQYF. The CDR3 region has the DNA TGTGCCAGCAACCCGGGACAGGGACCTTACGAGCAGTACTTC.

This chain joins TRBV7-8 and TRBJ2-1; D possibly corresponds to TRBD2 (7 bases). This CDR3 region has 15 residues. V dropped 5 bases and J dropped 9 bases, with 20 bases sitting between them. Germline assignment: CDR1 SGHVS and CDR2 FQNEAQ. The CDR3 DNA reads TGTGCCAGCAGCGACGCCGGGGAGGGGGTGAGTGAGCAGTTCTTC. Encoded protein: CASSDAGEGVSEQFF. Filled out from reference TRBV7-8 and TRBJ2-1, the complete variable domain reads GAGVSQSPRYKVAKRGQDVALRCDPISGHVSLFWYQQALGQGPEFLTYFQNEAQLDKSGLPSDRFFAERPEGSVSTLKIQRTQQEDSAVYLCASSDAGEGVSEQFFGPGTRLTVL.

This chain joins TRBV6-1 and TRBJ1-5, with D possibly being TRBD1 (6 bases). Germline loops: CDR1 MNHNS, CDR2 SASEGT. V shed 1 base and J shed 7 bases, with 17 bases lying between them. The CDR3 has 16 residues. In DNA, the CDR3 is TGTGCCAGCAGTGAAGACCCTCAGGGGATATTCCAGCCCCAGCATTTT. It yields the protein CASSEDPQGIFQPQHF.

CDR3 in amino acids: CASSFLRPGQIYEQYF. Written as DNA, the CDR3 is TGTGCCAGCAGTTTTTTGCGACCAGGACAGATCTACGAGCAGTACTTC. The rearrangement links TRBV6-5 to TRBJ2-7, with D possibly matching TRBD1 (6 bases). This CDR3 comprises 16 residues. V lost 4 bases and J 3 bases, leaving 19 bases between the germline ends. The germline V gene has CDR1 MNHEY and CDR2 SVGAGI.